The TCR beta chain described here comes from a study of persistence of HIV-infected CD4 T cells (dated by TCRdb to 2020 to 2022). About the study as a whole: CMV- and HIV-1 Gag-responding CD4+ T cells were isolated from ART-treated individuals so that antigen-driven clonal expansion of HIV-1-infected cells could be examined. Participants had been on suppressive ART for a median of roughly 8 years. Peripheral blood samples of up to roughly 200 mL were collected at multiple time points, except for a couple of participants, who underwent leukapheresis at a single time point. The clonality of all cells in each sorted population was assessed by TCRbeta sequencing, whereas the clonality of infected cells was assessed by proviral sequencing. Cross-participant TCR cluster analysis included roughly 8 participants for CMV and more than five participants for Gag.

The immunoSEQ hsTCRB assay version 4, run in survey mode, was used to sequence TCRbeta repertoires from genomic DNA. Genomic DNA was diluted to around 10 ng/uL, using up to about 1 ug per sample for TCRbeta sequencing. As for how the authors treated the data: Analysis of the TCRbeta data was done in ImmunoSeq Analyzer 3.0, and diversity was computed on productive nucleotide rearrangements. Lower-bound TCR diversity was estimated with the improved Chao index, and clonality with the Gini coefficient using the Immunarch R package. Nucleotide rearrangements that differed but encoded the same CDR3beta amino acid sequence were counted as separate clonotypes. Differential abundance analysis identified TCRbeta sequences significantly enriched in antigen-responding cells relative to anti-CD3/anti-CD28-activated cells. Using predicted peptide-MHC specificity as the basis, GLIPH2 grouped TCRs into clusters, both for each participant individually and for the merged data sets that combined participants. Held by TCRdb, this immuneACCESS table contains in-frame sequences only and omits some clones. Under half of the omission traces to an unresolved V gene where checked; the cause of the rest is unknown. The V and J calls and clone size were taken over from that table, and D and trimming were inferred from the DNA. This sample gives about 48,000 clones in total; about 81% of them show up just once. The ten biggest clones cover around 2.9% of the sample.

Here is what the overall study found, with its caveats: Bulk TCR analyses could not be restricted to the rare CMV-responding cells that actually carried HIV-1 proviruses. Only a small number of individuals took part in the study, and only a limited range of antigens was tested. A correlation was observed between TCR oligoclonality and proviral oligoclonality within the same sorted populations. Significantly lower TCRbeta richness was observed in CMV- and Gag-responding cells than in anti-CD3/anti-CD28-responding cells, and higher oligoclonality was observed in CMV-responding cells than in CD3/CD28-stimulated and Gag-responding cells. Antigen-responding cells were enriched for expanded CDR3beta sequences that were degenerate, which suggests that CD4+ responses to CMV and Gag underwent convergent selection.

The treatment or condition label, read with the paper, signifies: suppressive antiretroviral therapy. Cells were stimulated with lysates of CMV-infected fibroblasts at 9 to 10 ug/mL. Nonresponding CD40L-negative CD69-negative CD45RO-high memory CD4+ T cells were sorted as memory populations depleted of antigen-responding cells. Participants were HIV-1-infected adults who started suppressive ART during chronic infection. For at least 4 years, the participants' plasma HIV-1 RNA had been undetectable, below 50 copies/mL. To be included, a participant needed positive CMV serology and a CD4+ T cell count above 400 cells/uL. Before stimulation, PBMCs were isolated using density centrifugation and depleted of CD8+ T cells. For approximately 18 hours, the CD8-depleted PBMCs were stimulated with anti-CD28/CD49d costimulation, a CD40-blocking antibody, and enfuvirtide to prevent new infections. Sorting was done on either a Beckman Coulter MoFlo Legacy or an XDP sorter, and propidium iodide was used to exclude dead cells. Genomic DNA was extracted with the QIAamp DNA Mini Kit for samples above one million cells, otherwise with the Quick-DNA Microprep Kit.

Comments on this clone: Its antigen is unknown. No much larger clone is present one base from it, and per-base qualities are unavailable.

Including the terminal cysteine and phenylalanine, the CDR3 comprises 16 residues. The kept DNA is CDR3 alone, 48 bases in frame from the first base. Trimming accounts for 3 bases at V and 0 bases at J, while the number of junction bases matched to no gene is 5. The CDR1 and CDR2 encoded by the germline V gene (reference sequence) are WNHNN and SYGVQD. The rearrangement combines TRBV10-1 with TRBJ1-3; TRBD1 matches 7 bases in the middle. The sequences come from CD4+ T cells sorted from PBMCs after roughly 17-hour stimulation, collected from a patient who received antiretroviral therapy. What the cell subset or site label conveys for this sample: CD40L-CD69- CD45RO-high memory CD4 T cells not responding to CMV lysate. The receptor was isolated from an adult man with HIV who was CMV-seropositive. The DNA is TGCGCCAGCAGTGAAGGGGGCCTGAGCTCTGGAAACACCATATATTTT. It translates to CASSEGGLSSGNTIYF.